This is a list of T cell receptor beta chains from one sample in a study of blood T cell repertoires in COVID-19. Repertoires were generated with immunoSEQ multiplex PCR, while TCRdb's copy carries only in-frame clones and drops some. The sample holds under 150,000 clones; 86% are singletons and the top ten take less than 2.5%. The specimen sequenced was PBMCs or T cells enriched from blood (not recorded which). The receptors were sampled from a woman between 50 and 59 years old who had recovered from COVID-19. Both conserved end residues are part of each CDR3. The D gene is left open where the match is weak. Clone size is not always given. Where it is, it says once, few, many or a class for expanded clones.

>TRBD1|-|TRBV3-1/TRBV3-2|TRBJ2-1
TGTGCCAGCAGCCAAGTCGATCCCTCCTCTTTCCTCTCTTTGAGGGGGCGCCGGGAGCAGTTCTTC
CASSQVDPSSFLSLRGRREQFF
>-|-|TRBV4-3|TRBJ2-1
TGCGCCAGCAGCCAAGCCAACGACGGTCGCGGGCAGTTCTTC
CASSQANDGRGQFF
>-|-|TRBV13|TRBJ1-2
TGTGCCAGCAGCTTGGGTCGGGGATTGTATGGCTACACCTTC
CASSLGRGLYGYTF
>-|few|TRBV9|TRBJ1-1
TGTGCCAGCAGCTCCCAATCGTCAGGGTTTCACACTGAAGCTTTCTTT
CASSSQSSGFHTEAFF
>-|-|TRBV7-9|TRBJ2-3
TGTGCCAGCAGCCCTTACTCCATCGGGGGAGATACGCAGTATTTT
CASSPYSIGGDTQYF
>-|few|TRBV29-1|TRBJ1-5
TGCAGCGTTCAGAAACCCAATCAGCCCCAGCATTTT
CSVQKPNQPQHF
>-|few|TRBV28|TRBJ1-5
TGTGCCAGCAGCACCACAGGGAGAGGAATCAATCAGCCCCAGCATTTT
CASSTTGRGINQPQHF
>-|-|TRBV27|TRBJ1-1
TGTGCCAGTTCCGAGGTCGAGTCAATCGGCACTGAAGCTTTCTTT
CASSEVESIGTEAFF
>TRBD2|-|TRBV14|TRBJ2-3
TGTGCCAGCAGCCAAGACCTGGGGGGGGATACGCAGTATTTT
CASSQDLGGDTQYF
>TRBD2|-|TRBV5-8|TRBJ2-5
TGTGCCAGCACCCACCGCGGACTAGCGGAGCAGACCCAGTACTTC
CASTHRGLAEQTQYF
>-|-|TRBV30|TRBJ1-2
TGTGCCTGGAGTGTGATGGGACTGGGTGGCTACACCTTC
CAWSVMGLGGYTF
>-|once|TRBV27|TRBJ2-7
TGTGCCAGCACTACATTGAGGGGGTACGAGCAGTACTTC
CASTTLRGYEQYF
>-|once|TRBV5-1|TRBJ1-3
TGCGCCAGCAGCTTGAGTGGCTCGACTGGAAACACCATATATTTT
CASSLSGSTGNTIYF
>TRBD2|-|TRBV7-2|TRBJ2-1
TGTGCCAGCAGCCGTCCGTGGACTAGCGGGGGAGCCGGATACGGAGAGCAGTTCTTC
CASSRPWTSGGAGYGEQFF
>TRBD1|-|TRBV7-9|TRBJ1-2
TGTGCCAGCAGCTATGGGGGACAGGGGGCTCTTAACTATGGCTACACCTTC
CASSYGGQGALNYGYTF
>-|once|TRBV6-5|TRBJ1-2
TGTGCCAGCAGTTACTCGGGGGGTGGGGACGGCTACACCTTC
CASSYSGGGDGYTF
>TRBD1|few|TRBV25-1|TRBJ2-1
TGTGCCAGCAGTGAATGGGGACAGGGTAACAATGAGCAGTTCTTC
CASSEWGQGNNEQFF
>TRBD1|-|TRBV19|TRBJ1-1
TGTGCCAGTAGTACAGGGGGTGAAGCTTTCTTT
CASSTGGEAFF
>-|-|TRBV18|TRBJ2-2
TGTGCCAGCTCACCTTCCGGACAGCCCACCGGGGAGCTGTTTTTT
CASSPSGQPTGELFF
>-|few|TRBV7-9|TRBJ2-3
TGTGCCAGCAGCTTAGGAGGGGGACGCACAGATACGCAGTATTTT
CASSLGGGRTDTQYF
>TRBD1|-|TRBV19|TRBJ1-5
TGTGCCAGTAGTCCGCAGGGGGCTAGCAATCAGCCCCAGCATTTT
CASSPQGASNQPQHF
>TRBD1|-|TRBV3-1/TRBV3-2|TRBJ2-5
TGTGCCAGCAGCCAAGGTGGACAGGGGCTTTTGAGGGAGTACTTC
CASSQGGQGLLREYF
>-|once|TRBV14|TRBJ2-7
TGTGCCAGCAGCCAAATCCTTTACGAGCAGTACTTC
CASSQILYEQYF
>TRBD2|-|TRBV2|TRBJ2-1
TGTGCCAGCATGGTTGGGACTAGCTCCTACAATGAGCAGTTCTTC
CASMVGTSSYNEQFF
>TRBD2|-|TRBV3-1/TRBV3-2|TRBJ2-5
TGTGCCAGCAGTCAAGGAGCTAGCGGGGGCCGGGAGACCCAGTACTTC
CASSQGASGGRETQYF
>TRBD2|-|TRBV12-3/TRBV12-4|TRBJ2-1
TGTGCCAGTAAAGCGGGGTGGAACAATGAGCAGTTCTTC
CASKAGWNNEQFF
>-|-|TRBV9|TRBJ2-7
TGTGCCAGCAGCGTGGGCCGCTCCCCAGTCTACGAGCAGTACTTC
CASSVGRSPVYEQYF
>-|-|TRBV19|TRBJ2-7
TGTGCCAGTAGTAGGGGACTCTTCCTCGGGCAGTACTTC
CASSRGLFLGQYF
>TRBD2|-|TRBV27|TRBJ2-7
TGTGCCAGCAGTTCCTCTAGCGGGGGGGCCTCTTACGAGCAGTACTTC
CASSSSSGGASYEQYF
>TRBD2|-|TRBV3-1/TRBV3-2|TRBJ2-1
TGTGCCAGCAGCCCCCGGACTAGCCAACCATTCTACAATGAGCAGTTCTTC
CASSPRTSQPFYNEQFF
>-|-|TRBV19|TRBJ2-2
TGTGCCAGTAGTACCAGACAGTCCGGGGAGCTGTTTTTT
CASSTRQSGELFF
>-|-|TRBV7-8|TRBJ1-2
TGTGCCAGCAGCTTAGCGCCAGATCCTAACTATGGCTACACCTTC
CASSLAPDPNYGYTF